This is a list of T cell receptor beta chains from one sample in a study of blood T cell repertoires in COVID-19. Measured with immunoSEQ multiplex PCR; TCRdb has only the in-frame clones, and not every one. The profile shows about 260,000 clones, around 80% of them singletons. Sequencing was done on a sample of peripheral blood. All receptors come from a woman aged 80 or older with acute or convalescent COVID-19. The CDR3 runs from the conserved cysteine through the conserved F or W. A D gene is named only where the DNA matches it firmly. The size field is filled for only some rows; it gives once, few, many or a size class.

V gene	clone size	D gene	J gene	CDR3 DNA	CDR3 protein
TRBV27	.	.	TRBJ1-1	TGTGCCAGCAGCAACCTCCGCAGGGTCGACACTGAAGCTTTCTTT	CASSNLRRVDTEAFF
TRBV19	.	.	TRBJ1-4	TGTGCCAGTAGTATGCGGAATGAAAAACTGTTTTTT	CASSMRNEKLFF
TRBV28	.	TRBD1	TRBJ1-2	TGTGCCAGCACCGATGGGACAGACTATGGCTACACCTTC	CASTDGTDYGYTF
TRBV7-3	.	TRBD2	TRBJ2-5	TGTGCCAGCAGCTTAAGATCTCCTACTAGCGGAGGGGAGACCCAGTACTTC	CASSLRSPTSGGETQYF
TRBV11-2	.	.	TRBJ2-5	TGTGCCAGCAGCTTAGCGGGAAGCGGAGAGACCCAGTACTTC	CASSLAGSGETQYF
TRBV6-2/TRBV6-3	once	TRBD1	TRBJ2-5	TGTGCCAGCAGTTACGGCAGGGGGCGAAGAGAGACCCAGTACTTC	CASSYGRGRRETQYF
TRBV19	.	.	TRBJ2-7	TGTGCCAGTAGTATACGGGGTGGCGAGCAGTACTTC	CASSIRGGEQYF
TRBV28	.	.	TRBJ2-5	TGTGCCAGCAACCTACCTGACGGTTCGCCAGGGCTAGAGACCCAGTACTTC	CASNLPDGSPGLETQYF
TRBV24-1	.	TRBD2	TRBJ2-2	TGTGCCACCTCAATTAGCGGGAGCCTAACGGGCACCGGGGAGCTGTTTTTT	CATSISGSLTGTGELFF
TRBV19	.	.	TRBJ1-1	TGTGCCAGTAGCAGCGCACAGGGGAACACTGAAGCTTTCTTT	CASSSAQGNTEAFF
TRBV18	few	.	TRBJ1-6	TGTGCCAGCTCACTGGGGAGGGACTATAATTCACCCCTCCACTTT	CASSLGRDYNSPLHF
TRBV28	.	.	TRBJ2-7	TGTGCCAGCAGTTCCCGGACGGCGCGGGTTTGGCAGTACTTC	CASSSRTARVWQYF
TRBV30	.	.	TRBJ2-7	TGTGCCTGGAGTGTTTCTTACGAGCAGTACTTC	CAWSVSYEQYF
TRBV7-2	.	TRBD1	TRBJ2-7	TGTGCCAGCAGCCCGACAGGGACCTTCTACGAGCAGTACTTC	CASSPTGTFYEQYF
TRBV19	.	TRBD1	TRBJ1-2	TGTGCCAGCAGTGGTAGGGACAGGGATGGCTACACCTTC	CASSGRDRDGYTF
TRBV6-5	few	.	TRBJ1-2	TGTGCCAGTGATGACCAGGGGAACTATGGCTACACCTTC	CASDDQGNYGYTF
TRBV7-2	.	TRBD1	TRBJ2-2	TGTGCCAGCAGCTTAAGGGGGACAGGCGACACCGGGGAGCTGTTTTTT	CASSLRGTGDTGELFF
TRBV7-6	.	TRBD1	TRBJ1-1	TGTGCCAGCAGCTTAGGACAGGGAAGGATTGGGCACACTGAAGCTTTCTTT	CASSLGQGRIGHTEAFF
TRBV2	few	TRBD1	TRBJ2-7	TGTGCCAGCGCTAGATCCGGGACAGGGAGGGAGCAGTACTTC	CASARSGTGREQYF
TRBV2	once	.	TRBJ2-5	TGTGCCAGCAGTGAGGCAGAAGAGACCCAGTACTTC	CASSEAEETQYF
TRBV30	.	TRBD2	TRBJ2-7	TGTGCCTGGACTAGCGGGAGCTTCTCCTACGAGCAGTACTTC	CAWTSGSFSYEQYF
TRBV7-2	.	TRBD1	TRBJ2-7	TGTGCCAGCAGCTTAGTACGGGACAGGGAATACGAGCAGTACTTC	CASSLVRDREYEQYF
TRBV20-1	.	.	TRBJ2-1	TGCAGTGCTAGTGGGGGCACCTACAATGAGCAGTTCTTC	CSASGGTYNEQFF
TRBV6-2/TRBV6-3	.	TRBD1	TRBJ2-5	TGTGCCAGCAGTCGTCATCGGACAGGTCAGGAGACCCAGTACTTC	CASSRHRTGQETQYF
TRBV15	.	.	TRBJ2-1	TGTGCCACCAGCAGTGGGGCTACAGGGAATGAGCAGTTCTTC	CATSSGATGNEQFF
TRBV18	.	TRBD1	TRBJ1-1	TGTGCCAGCTCACTAGCTACAGGGGGATGGACTGAAGCTTTCTTT	CASSLATGGWTEAFF
TRBV30	.	.	TRBJ1-1	TGTGCCTGGAGTTTAGATAAAGCTTTCTTT	CAWSLDKAFF
TRBV9	once	TRBD2	TRBJ2-5	TGTGCCAGCAGTTGGGGGGAGGGCGGAGGCGGAGAGACCCAGTACTTC	CASSWGEGGGGETQYF
TRBV5-1	few	TRBD1	TRBJ1-1	TGCGCCAGCAGCTCAATTTGGGCATTTAGGACAGGCGGCCTTGCGAACACTGAAGCTTTCTTT	CASSSIWAFRTGGLANTEAFF
TRBV6-1	.	.	TRBJ1-2	TGTGCCAGCAGTGAAATCATCACTAACTATGGCTACACCTTC	CASSEIITNYGYTF
TRBV3-1/TRBV3-2	.	TRBD1	TRBJ2-1	TGTGCCAGCAGCCAGTGGACAGGGGGACACAATGAGCAGTTCTTC	CASSQWTGGHNEQFF